The rows below give T cell receptor beta chains drawn from one sample of a study of T cells in Graves' hyperthyroidism and ophthalmopathy. TCRdb reprocessed the multiplex PCR reads via MiXCR and lists one record per CDR3 protein. Among hundreds of thousands of distinct CDR3 sequences listed, under 60% were seen once. The sample taken for sequencing was peripheral blood or thyroid tissue (not recorded which). Every receptor here comes from a young woman with Graves' hyperthyroidism. Each CDR3 is given with its conserved first and last residue. Each record gives: J gene, clone size, V gene, D gene, CDR3 protein, CDR3 DNA. The D gene is left open where the match is weak. Where a row states a size, it is once, few, many or the class of an expanded clone; other rows omit it.

j_call: TRBJ1-2
clone_size: NA
v_call: TRBV10-3
d_call: NA
cdr3_aa: CAITPSTRPYGYTF
cdr3_nt: TGTGCCATCACGCCATCGACCAGACCTTATGGCTACACCTTC

j_call: TRBJ1-5
clone_size: NA
v_call: TRBV10-3
d_call: NA
cdr3_aa: CATRGQPQHF
cdr3_nt: TGTGCCACCAGGGGACAGCCCCAGCATTTT

j_call: TRBJ1-2
clone_size: NA
v_call: TRBV24-1
d_call: TRBD1
cdr3_aa: CATSEQRTGVFGYGYTF
cdr3_nt: TGTGCCACCAGTGAGCAACGGACAGGGGTCTTCGGTTATGGCTACACCTTC

j_call: TRBJ1-1
clone_size: many
v_call: TRBV9
d_call: NA
cdr3_aa: CASSVTGNTEAFF
cdr3_nt: TGTGCCAGCAGTGTGACGGGAAACACTGAAGCTTTCTTT

j_call: TRBJ1-2
clone_size: many
v_call: TRBV9
d_call: TRBD1
cdr3_aa: CASSRPGQTYGYTF
cdr3_nt: TGTGCCAGCAGCCGACCGGGACAGACGTATGGCTACACCTTC

j_call: TRBJ2-7
clone_size: NA
v_call: TRBV7-2
d_call: NA
cdr3_aa: CASSLYTGPYEQYF
cdr3_nt: TGTGCCAGCAGCTTATATACAGGGCCCTACGAGCAGTACTTC

j_call: TRBJ1-1
clone_size: few
v_call: TRBV7-3
d_call: NA
cdr3_aa: CASMARGEITEAFF
cdr3_nt: TGTGCCAGCATGGCCAGGGGCGAAATCACTGAAGCTTTCTTT

j_call: TRBJ1-2
clone_size: NA
v_call: TRBV7-2
d_call: NA
cdr3_aa: CASSLGVNARHHGYTF
cdr3_nt: TGTGCCAGCAGCCTAGGAGTTAACGCGCGCCACCATGGCTACACCTTC

j_call: TRBJ2-7
clone_size: few
v_call: TRBV5-1
d_call: NA
cdr3_aa: CASIKGPNSYEQYF
cdr3_nt: TGCGCCAGCATCAAGGGACCGAACTCCTACGAGCAGTACTTC

j_call: TRBJ1-2
clone_size: few
v_call: TRBV20-1
d_call: TRBD1
cdr3_aa: CSARTPDRDYGYTF
cdr3_nt: TGCAGTGCTAGGACCCCGGACAGGGACTATGGCTACACCTTC

j_call: TRBJ2-5
clone_size: few
v_call: TRBV10-3
d_call: NA
cdr3_aa: CASSYLGAQGETQYF
cdr3_nt: TGTGCCAGCAGTTACCTGGGGGCGCAGGGGGAGACCCAGTACTTC

j_call: TRBJ2-7
clone_size: many
v_call: TRBV10-3
d_call: TRBD2
cdr3_aa: CAIRTSGTTYEQYF
cdr3_nt: TGTGCCATCAGGACTAGCGGCACGACCTACGAGCAGTACTTC

j_call: TRBJ1-4
clone_size: NA
v_call: TRBV10-3
d_call: NA
cdr3_aa: CAISFVSDEKLFF
cdr3_nt: TGTGCCATCAGTTTTGTTTCGGATGAAAAACTGTTTTTT

j_call: TRBJ1-1
clone_size: few
v_call: TRBV7-8
d_call: NA
cdr3_aa: CASSLNGQPNTEAFF
cdr3_nt: TGTGCCAGCAGCTTAAATGGACAACCGAACACTGAAGCTTTCTTT

j_call: TRBJ2-7
clone_size: many
v_call: TRBV9
d_call: TRBD2
cdr3_aa: CASNRLAGEGEQYF
cdr3_nt: TGTGCCAGCAACCGACTAGCGGGAGAAGGAGAGCAGTACTTC

j_call: TRBJ2-7
clone_size: few
v_call: TRBV2
d_call: TRBD1
cdr3_aa: CASRKGAEQYF
cdr3_nt: TGTGCCAGCAGGAAGGGGGCCGAGCAGTACTTC

j_call: TRBJ1-4
clone_size: NA
v_call: TRBV29-1
d_call: TRBD1
cdr3_aa: CSARTRQGAREKLFF
cdr3_nt: TGCAGTGCTAGAACCAGACAGGGGGCAAGGGAAAAACTGTTTTTT

j_call: TRBJ1-1
clone_size: few
v_call: TRBV7-2
d_call: NA
cdr3_aa: CASSLNRGAFF
cdr3_nt: TGTGCCAGCAGCTTGAACCGGGGAGCTTTCTTT

j_call: TRBJ1-2
clone_size: many
v_call: TRBV7-8
d_call: NA
cdr3_aa: CASSLALPANYGYTF
cdr3_nt: TGTGCCAGCAGCTTAGCGCTTCCGGCCAACTATGGCTACACCTTC

j_call: TRBJ2-5
clone_size: many
v_call: TRBV7-2
d_call: NA
cdr3_aa: CASSQDALRVETQYF
cdr3_nt: TGTGCCAGCAGCCAGGACGCCCTTAGGGTGGAGACCCAGTACTTC

j_call: TRBJ1-3
clone_size: many
v_call: TRBV14
d_call: NA
cdr3_aa: CASSQGTASSGNTIYF
cdr3_nt: TGTGCCAGCAGCCAAGGGACGGCGAGCTCTGGAAACACCATATATTTT

j_call: TRBJ1-1
clone_size: NA
v_call: TRBV7-9
d_call: NA
cdr3_aa: CASSFNMNTEAFF
cdr3_nt: TGTGCCAGCAGCTTTAATATGAACACTGAAGCTTTCTTT

j_call: TRBJ1-6
clone_size: few
v_call: TRBV20-1
d_call: TRBD1
cdr3_aa: CSAVRQGENNSPLHF
cdr3_nt: TGCAGTGCTGTGCGACAGGGGGAAAACAATTCACCCCTCCACTTT

j_call: TRBJ2-7
clone_size: NA
v_call: TRBV10-3
d_call: NA
cdr3_aa: CATRVWGNEQYF
cdr3_nt: TGTGCCACCAGGGTTTGGGGCAACGAGCAGTACTTC

j_call: TRBJ1-5
clone_size: NA
v_call: TRBV7-8
d_call: TRBD1
cdr3_aa: CASSLGTGGEPQHF
cdr3_nt: TGTGCCAGCAGCTTAGGGACAGGGGGTGAGCCCCAGCATTTT

j_call: TRBJ1-5
clone_size: NA
v_call: TRBV29-1
d_call: NA
cdr3_aa: CSVDGDGNQPQHF
cdr3_nt: TGCAGCGTTGACGGGGACGGCAATCAGCCCCAGCATTTT

j_call: TRBJ1-2
clone_size: NA
v_call: TRBV25-1
d_call: NA
cdr3_aa: CASSSLTNYGYTF
cdr3_nt: TGTGCCAGCAGTTCCCTTACGAACTATGGCTACACCTTC

j_call: TRBJ2-5
clone_size: many
v_call: TRBV7-8
d_call: TRBD1
cdr3_aa: CASSSRDSQETQYF
cdr3_nt: TGTGCCAGCAGCTCCCGGGACAGCCAAGAGACCCAGTACTTC

j_call: TRBJ1-2
clone_size: NA
v_call: TRBV15
d_call: NA
cdr3_aa: CATSQGDGNGYTF
cdr3_nt: TGTGCCACCAGCCAAGGGGATGGGAATGGCTACACCTTC

j_call: TRBJ1-1
clone_size: few
v_call: TRBV5-1
d_call: NA
cdr3_aa: CASSLMYNTEAFF
cdr3_nt: TGCGCCAGCAGCTTGATGTATAACACTGAAGCTTTCTTT

j_call: TRBJ2-5
clone_size: many
v_call: TRBV7-2
d_call: NA
cdr3_aa: CASSLQSRTGETQYF
cdr3_nt: TGTGCCAGCAGCCTCCAGTCCCGTACAGGGGAGACCCAGTACTTC

j_call: TRBJ2-7
clone_size: NA
v_call: TRBV7-3
d_call: NA
cdr3_aa: CASSRGLRPYEQYF
cdr3_nt: TGTGCCAGCAGCCGGGGTCTGCGGCCCTACGAGCAGTACTTC

j_call: TRBJ1-1
clone_size: NA
v_call: TRBV29-1
d_call: TRBD1
cdr3_aa: CSVVGRGDTEAFF
cdr3_nt: TGCAGCGTTGTGGGCAGGGGGGACACTGAAGCTTTCTTT

j_call: TRBJ1-1
clone_size: NA
v_call: TRBV30
d_call: NA
cdr3_aa: CAWSSMGQPNTEAFF
cdr3_nt: TGTGCCTGGAGTTCGATGGGGCAGCCGAACACTGAAGCTTTCTTT

j_call: TRBJ2-2
clone_size: NA
v_call: TRBV7-2
d_call: NA
cdr3_aa: CASSPPRRNTGELFF
cdr3_nt: TGTGCCAGCAGCCCCCCCCGGCGGAACACCGGGGAGCTGTTTTTT

j_call: TRBJ2-7
clone_size: NA
v_call: TRBV25-1
d_call: NA
cdr3_aa: CASSAQGHSYEQYF
cdr3_nt: TGTGCCAGCAGTGCCCAGGGGCACTCCTACGAGCAGTACTTC

j_call: TRBJ1-6
clone_size: many
v_call: TRBV7-8
d_call: TRBD1
cdr3_aa: CATGQGDNSPLHF
cdr3_nt: TGTGCCACAGGACAGGGGGATAATTCACCCCTCCACTTT

j_call: TRBJ1-2
clone_size: NA
v_call: TRBV7-3
d_call: TRBD1
cdr3_aa: CASKAGQGGYGYTF
cdr3_nt: TGTGCCAGCAAGGCGGGACAGGGGGGCTATGGCTACACCTTC

j_call: TRBJ2-6
clone_size: NA
v_call: TRBV7-9
d_call: TRBD2
cdr3_aa: CASTRLAERSGANVLTF
cdr3_nt: TGTGCCAGCACTCGACTAGCGGAGCGCTCTGGGGCCAACGTCCTGACTTTC

j_call: TRBJ2-7
clone_size: NA
v_call: TRBV20-1
d_call: NA
cdr3_aa: CSASRTLSSYEQYF
cdr3_nt: TGCAGTGCTAGTCGGACGCTTAGCTCCTACGAGCAGTACTTC

j_call: TRBJ2-7
clone_size: many
v_call: TRBV7-2
d_call: TRBD1
cdr3_aa: CASSSTGGTYEQYF
cdr3_nt: TGTGCCAGCAGCTCCACAGGGGGCACCTACGAGCAGTACTTC

j_call: TRBJ1-5
clone_size: many
v_call: TRBV15
d_call: NA
cdr3_aa: CATSREGYGNQPQHF
cdr3_nt: TGTGCCACCAGCAGAGAAGGGTACGGCAATCAGCCCCAGCATTTT

j_call: TRBJ2-2
clone_size: NA
v_call: TRBV24-1
d_call: TRBD2
cdr3_aa: CASSPLRLAGTGELFF
cdr3_nt: TGTGCCAGCAGCCCTCTTCGACTAGCGGGAACCGGGGAGCTGTTTTTT

j_call: TRBJ2-5
clone_size: NA
v_call: TRBV7-9
d_call: TRBD1
cdr3_aa: CASSRGQGSETQYF
cdr3_nt: TGTGCCAGCAGCAGAGGACAGGGTTCCGAGACCCAGTACTTC

j_call: TRBJ2-6
clone_size: NA
v_call: TRBV24-1
d_call: TRBD1
cdr3_aa: CAIRTRDRGNVLTF
cdr3_nt: TGTGCCATCAGGACCCGGGACAGGGGCAACGTCCTGACTTTC

j_call: TRBJ2-7
clone_size: NA
v_call: TRBV20-1
d_call: NA
cdr3_aa: CSAIRGPGYEQYF
cdr3_nt: TGCAGTGCTATCAGAGGGCCGGGGTACGAGCAGTACTTC

j_call: TRBJ1-5
clone_size: few
v_call: TRBV10-3
d_call: NA
cdr3_aa: CASTLNRGDASNQPQHF
cdr3_nt: TGTGCCAGCACCCTTAATCGCGGGGACGCGAGCAATCAGCCCCAGCATTTT

j_call: TRBJ1-2
clone_size: few
v_call: TRBV2
d_call: TRBD1
cdr3_aa: CASSLQRDRGRGGYTF
cdr3_nt: TGTGCCAGCAGCCTACAACGGGACAGGGGGCGAGGAGGCTACACCTTC

j_call: TRBJ1-2
clone_size: few
v_call: TRBV25-1
d_call: NA
cdr3_aa: CASSESGSGYTF
cdr3_nt: TGTGCCAGCAGTGAATCCGGCTCTGGCTACACCTTC

j_call: TRBJ1-1
clone_size: many
v_call: TRBV7-3
d_call: NA
cdr3_aa: CASSLTYGGTEAFF
cdr3_nt: TGTGCCAGCAGCTTAACGTACGGGGGCACTGAAGCTTTCTTT

j_call: TRBJ2-7
clone_size: once
v_call: TRBV20-1
d_call: NA
cdr3_aa: CSAPDEYQEQYF
cdr3_nt: TGCAGTGCTCCGGATGAGTACCAAGAGCAGTACTTC

j_call: TRBJ2-3
clone_size: few
v_call: TRBV7-2
d_call: NA
cdr3_aa: CASSQSDTQYF
cdr3_nt: TGTGCCAGCAGCCAATCAGATACGCAGTATTTT

j_call: TRBJ1-3
clone_size: few
v_call: TRBV7-2
d_call: NA
cdr3_aa: CASSLAGFGNTIYF
cdr3_nt: TGTGCCAGCAGCTTAGCTGGATTTGGAAACACCATATATTTT

j_call: TRBJ1-2
clone_size: NA
v_call: TRBV6-5
d_call: NA
cdr3_aa: CASSEAVRDYGYTF
cdr3_nt: TGTGCCAGCAGTGAAGCCGTCAGGGACTATGGCTACACCTTC

j_call: TRBJ2-5
clone_size: NA
v_call: TRBV7-3
d_call: NA
cdr3_aa: CASSFRRQETQYF
cdr3_nt: TGTGCCAGCAGCTTTAGACGGCAAGAGACCCAGTACTTC

j_call: TRBJ1-3
clone_size: NA
v_call: TRBV9
d_call: NA
cdr3_aa: CASSATIDSFSGNTIYF
cdr3_nt: TGTGCCAGCAGCGCCACTATCGACAGTTTCTCTGGAAACACCATATATTTT

j_call: TRBJ2-5
clone_size: NA
v_call: TRBV10-3
d_call: TRBD2
cdr3_aa: CAISGAGGPVGQETQYF
cdr3_nt: TGTGCCATCAGTGGAGCGGGAGGGCCCGTGGGTCAAGAGACCCAGTACTTC